One and the same sample provided the 27 T cell receptor delta chains below, sequenced in a study of Vδ1+ human thymocytes. Study-level findings and limits: Thymic TRG and TRD repertoires appeared highly polyclonal.

These TCRs' antigens remain unknown. Sequences come from RNA converted to cDNA by reverse transcription. Multiplex PCR used pooled V-gene forward primers and a constant-region reverse primer to amplify CDR3s. TCRdb made new clone calls on the multiplex PCR reads using CATT. The sample lists about 25,000 delta-chain clones; 7.4% were seen once. Sequenced material: Vdelta1+ gamma-delta thymocytes from the thymus. Regarding subset: FACS-sorted CD3+ TCRalphabeta- TCRVdelta1+ TCRVdelta2- thymocytes. These receptors all come from a girl under three years old who had congenital heart surgery.

This chain joins TRDV1 and TRDJ1, with 7 positions matching TRDD3. From germline, CDR1 is TSWWSYY and CDR2 QGS. V shed 2 bases and J 0 bases; nucleotides not matched to a gene: 27. The CDR3 has 23 amino acids. The CDR3 is CALGERTYDSYLGALPYTDKLIF. CDR3 sequence (DNA): TGTGCTCTTGGGGAAAGGACCTACGATTCATACCTGGGGGCCCTACCGTACACCGATAAACTCATCTTT.

The gene calls are TRDV1 and TRDJ1; the D gene is possibly TRDD3 (5 bases). Germline V gene data show CDR1 as TSWWSYY and CDR2 as QGS. There are 17 residues in the CDR3. V lost 1 base and J lost 0, with 15 bases in between. CDR3 DNA: TGTGCTCTTGGGGAACCTCAAATGGGGCCGTACACCGATAAACTCATCTTT. Translation: CALGEPQMGPYTDKLIF.

The chain links TRAV29/DV5 to TRDJ1; TRDD3 might be the D (5 bases). Germline V gene data show CDR1 as NSMFDY and CDR2 as ISSIKDK. CDR3 size: 22 residues. Trimming cost V 0 bases and J 2 bases, with 35 bases left between them. CDR3 residues: CAASANPPPAIWKRRGTDKLIF. Here the CDR3 DNA reads TGTGCAGCAAGCGCGAATCCTCCACCTGCTATTTGGAAGCGTAGGGGGACCGATAAACTCATCTTT.

V is TRDV1 and J is TRDJ1; 8 bases line up with TRDD3. The germline CDR1 and CDR2 sequences are TSWWSYY and QGS. CDR3 size: 21 residues. With V trimmed by 1 base and J by 11 bases, 30 bases remained unmatched. As DNA, the CDR3 is TGTGCTCTTGGGGAACCCCGATGGCACGGAAGGGGTGGGGGATCGGTGTGGTGGCTCATCTTT. Protein product: CALGEPRWHGRGGGSVWWLIF.

The rearrangement uses TRDV1 and TRDJ1; 7 nucleotides line up with TRDD3. The germline gives CDR1 TSWWSYY, CDR2 QGS. V shed 1 base, J shed 0 bases, and the junction held 23 bases outside the gene matches. CDR3 length: 22 amino acids. The DNA for the CDR3 is TGTGCTCTTGGGGAACAACGGGCTTTACTGGGGCCCACAGACCTTGACACCGATAAACTCATCTTT. Translation: CALGEQRALLGPTDLDTDKLIF.

The chain uses TRDV1 and TRDJ1, with 8 bases aligning to TRDD3. CDR1 TSWWSYY and CDR2 QGS come from the germline V gene. V shed 1 base, J shed 3 bases, and the junction held 16 bases outside the gene matches. This CDR3 spans 19 amino acids. The CDR3, as DNA: TGTGCTCTTGGGGAACCCCGGCCTTCCAGTACTGGGGGCCCCGATAAACTCATCTTT. Protein product: CALGEPRPSSTGGPDKLIF.

The genes are TRDV1 and TRDJ1; 12 bases align to TRDD3. CDR3 length: 22 residues. Germline trimming cut 0 bases from V and 0 bases from J; bases unmatched to any gene: 17. Per the germline V gene, CDR1 is TSWWSYY and CDR2 is QGS. This CDR3 is CALGELTQTGGYLPPYTDKLIF. CDR3 DNA: TGTGCTCTTGGGGAACTTACCCAAACTGGGGGATACCTTCCTCCGTACACCGATAAACTCATCTTT.

This clone was observed a handful of times. The genes are TRDV1 and TRDJ1; perhaps TRDD3 as D (6 bases). Germline assignment: CDR1 TSWWSYY and CDR2 QGS. The length of the CDR3 is 18 residues. The ends were cut back, 4 bases at V and 0 bases at J, with 21 bases in the middle. As DNA, the CDR3 is TGTGCTCTTGGGGGCCCGGGGGGGACCCGCGTTTACACCGATAAACTCATCTTT. Translated: CALGGPGGTRVYTDKLIF.

This clone was detected only a few times. This chain links TRDV1 with TRDJ1, with 8 bases matching TRDD3. CDR3 length: 22 residues. CDR1 and CDR2 from the germline V gene are TSWWSYY and QGS. Unmatched junction bases numbered 29, after V lost 7 bases and J lost 1 base. The CDR3, as DNA: TGTGCTCTTGCCCCAAAAAATTTCCTAGTCTGTGGGATACGAGGGCGCACCGATAAACTCATCTTT. Its protein is CALAPKNFLVCGIRGRTDKLIF.

There are a few counts of this clone. The chain joins TRDV1 to TRDJ1; weak D call: TRDD2 (5 bases). The V gene lost 1 base and the J gene lost 2 bases, with 14 bases spanning the gap. CDR1 is TSWWSYY and CDR2 is QGS in the germline V gene. The CDR3 contains 16 residues. The CDR3 region is CALGERFPTRTDKLIF. For the CDR3, the DNA is TGTGCTCTTGGGGAACGTTTCCCTACTCGAACCGATAAACTCATCTTT.

Comments on this clone: Other DNA sequences in the sample encode the same CDR3. The J gene is TRDJ1, the V gene TRDV1, with D tentatively TRDD2 (5 bases). The V end lost 2 bases, the J end lost 0 bases, and 28 bases lay between the germline ends. Germline values: CDR1 TSWWSYY, CDR2 QGS. The CDR3 has 21 residues. The CDR3 loop is CALGENLLTTLLGKYTDKLIF. CDR3 DNA: TGTGCTCTTGGGGAAAACCTCCTAACTACGTTACTAGGGAAGTACACCGATAAACTCATCTTT.

In this sample, this clone turned up a few times. The chain carries TRDV1 and TRDJ1; perhaps TRDD2 as D (5 bases). Germline values: CDR1 TSWWSYY, CDR2 QGS. The CDR3 spans 19 residues. V lost 1 base, J lost 9 bases, and 30 bases lay in between. In DNA form, the CDR3 reads TGTGCTCTTGGGGAACCCCCAGTACCTTCAAACCCCCAAATCGGGGAACTCATCTTT. This gives the protein CALGEPPVPSNPQIGELIF.

The J gene is TRDJ1, the V gene TRDV1; no clear D. The CDR3 has 18 amino acids. CDR1 and CDR2 from the germline V gene are TSWWSYY and QGS. Trimming cost V 4 bases and J 0 bases, with 21 bases left between them. CDR3 sequence (DNA): TGTGCTCTTGGGGGCTCCCAGAACCGGGGCCTTTACACCGATAAACTCATCTTT. It specifies CALGGSQNRGLYTDKLIF.

In this sample, this clone turned up a few times. The chain is built from TRDV1 and TRDJ1, with D possibly matching TRDD2 (5 bases). The germline V gene has CDR1 TSWWSYY and CDR2 QGS. This CDR3 is 16 amino acids long. Deletions cut 5 bases from V and 0 bases from J, with 16 bases between. Here the CDR3 DNA reads TGTGCTCTTGGGCCCCCCAGCTTCCCAAACACCGATAAACTCATCTTT. Protein product: CALGPPSFPNTDKLIF.

V gene TRDV1 combines with J gene TRDJ1; possibly TRDD3 for D (6 bases). The CDR3 is 20 residues long. V was clipped by 4 bases and J by 3 bases, with 30 bases between them. Germline V gene sequence: CDR1 TSWWSYY, CDR2 QGS. The CDR3 nucleotides read TGTGCTCTTGGGGCTATCGGGGATTTCCCGGGCAGTCAGTACTCCGATAAACTCATCTTT. It encodes CALGAIGDFPGSQYSDKLIF.

This clone was observed a handful of times. The chain recombines TRDV1 with TRDJ1; 9 nucleotides match TRDD3. CDR3 size: 18 residues. The germline V gene encodes CDR1 TSWWSYY and CDR2 QGS. V trimming: 5 bases; J trimming: 8 bases; junction bases outside the gene matches: 21. The CDR3 region is CALGPPTTPHWGKGKLIF. DNA for the CDR3: TGTGCTCTTGGGCCACCTACGACGCCTCACTGGGGGAAAGGGAAACTCATCTTT.

This clone has a handful of counts. J is TRDJ1 and V is TRDV1, with a weak D call TRDD3 (5 bases). The CDR3 sequence is 19 residues long. The V and J ends lost 7 bases and 5 bases respectively, with 32 bases between them. Per the germline V gene, CDR1 is TSWWSYY and CDR2 is QGS. The CDR3 reads CALVCPGRIPSGGQDKLIF. The CDR3, as DNA: TGTGCTCTTGTGTGCCCGGGGCGGATTCCGAGCGGGGGCCAGGATAAACTCATCTTT.

This clone was counted a few times. This chain joins TRDV1 and TRDJ1; TRDD3 is a possible D gene (5 bases). V was clipped by 0 bases and J by 0 bases, with 14 bases between them. Germline values: CDR1 TSWWSYY, CDR2 QGS. This CDR3 comprises 17 residues. CDR3 coding DNA: TGTGCTCTTGGGGAACTAGTCCGGGGAAGGTACACCGATAAACTCATCTTT. This codes for CALGELVRGRYTDKLIF.

This clone was observed a handful of times. The chain couples TRDV1 to TRDJ1, with TRDD3 matching 8 bases. Germline V gives CDR1 TSWWSYY, CDR2 QGS. Trimming cost V 2 bases and J 1 base; bases outside gene matches: 18. There are 20 residues in the CDR3. This chain's CDR3 is CALGEYGSYDGGLGTDKLIF. For the CDR3, the DNA is TGTGCTCTTGGGGAATATGGATCCTACGATGGGGGATTAGGCACCGATAAACTCATCTTT.

This clone was seen only a few times. This rearrangement joins TRDV1 to TRDJ1; D possibly corresponds to TRDD1 (5 bases). Germline CDR1 and CDR2: TSWWSYY and QGS. V lost 1 base, J lost 1 base, and 16 bases lay in between. CDR3 length: 17 amino acids. In nucleotides, the CDR3 is TGTGCTCTTGGGGAACATTTAAGTGAAATCCCCACCGATAAACTCATCTTT. Protein product: CALGEHLSEIPTDKLIF.

The chain links TRDV1 to TRDJ1, with TRDD3 matching over 9 bases. Germline values: CDR1 TSWWSYY, CDR2 QGS. The CDR3 covers 23 residues. Unmatched junction bases numbered 23, after V lost 0 bases and J lost 0 bases. CDR3 sequence reads: CALGELPIPNGAYWGKYTDKLIF. CDR3 in DNA: TGTGCTCTTGGGGAACTTCCGATTCCGAACGGGGCGTACTGGGGGAAGTACACCGATAAACTCATCTTT.

This clone was detected only a few times. The chain employs TRDV2 and TRDJ2, with D possibly matching TRDD3 (6 bases). The germline CDR1 and CDR2 sequences are GEAIGNYY and EKD. This CDR3 contains 18 residues. V was cut by 0 bases and J by 7 bases, with 23 bases left in between. CDR3 DNA sequence: TGTGCCTGTGACACCGGGTGGTGGGGGCCCCATATGGGAGCACAACTCTTCTTT. This sequence encodes CACDTGWWGPHMGAQLFF.

The gene calls are TRDV1 and TRDJ1; TRDD2 agrees at 9 bases. The CDR3 contains 20 residues. The junction had 19 bases not matched to a gene; V was cut back by 5 bases and J by 0 bases. Germline-derived CDR1 and CDR2 are TSWWSYY and QGS. CDR3 sequence: CALGNSLPTGWGLYTDKLIF. In DNA, the CDR3 is TGTGCTCTTGGGAACTCCCTTCCTACAGGCTGGGGGTTGTACACCGATAAACTCATCTTT.

This clone turned up a few times. The chain recombines TRDV1 with TRDJ1; TRDD2 aligns across 7 bases. Germline V gene data show CDR1 as TSWWSYY and CDR2 as QGS. The V gene end was trimmed by 4 bases and the J gene end by 0 bases; junction bases not matched to a gene: 14. The CDR3 loop spans 18 amino acids. Written as DNA, the CDR3 is TGTGCTCTTGGGGGTTTCCTACGGGTACGGGGGTACACCGATAAACTCATCTTT. This gives the protein CALGGFLRVRGYTDKLIF.

This chain links TRDV1 with TRDJ1; 9 positions match TRDD3. V was clipped by 3 bases and J by 0 bases; unmatched bases: 29. Germline values: CDR1 TSWWSYY, CDR2 QGS. The CDR3 loop spans 24 amino acids. DNA of the CDR3: TGTGCTCTTGGGGACCTCTTACGGCCTTCCTTCTTATTACTGGGGGAAGGGTACACCGATAAACTCATCTTT. It encodes CALGDLLRPSFLLLGEGYTDKLIF.

The chain links TRDV1 to TRDJ2; 7 positions match TRDD2. CDR3 size: 19 residues. Trimming cost V 3 bases and J 4 bases; bases outside gene matches: 17. CDR1 and CDR2 from the germline V gene are TSWWSYY and QGS. DNA of the CDR3: TGTGCTCTTGGGGATTCGGCCTTCCTCGCAACGAAGGAGACAGCACAACTCTTCTTT. It is translated as CALGDSAFLATKETAQLFF.

This clone was found a few times. The chain recombines TRDV1 with TRDJ1, with 7 nucleotides matching TRDD3. Germline assignment: CDR1 TSWWSYY and CDR2 QGS. Trimming at V came to 0 bases and at J to 1 base, leaving 11 bases not matched to a gene. This CDR3 comprises 18 residues. DNA of the CDR3: TGTGCTCTTGGGGAACTAACGGGGATATCTAGGTGCACCGATAAACTCATCTTT. This sequence encodes CALGELTGISRCTDKLIF.